This TCR beta chain was observed in a study of blood T cell repertoires in COVID-19. About the study: PBMCs, B-cell-depleted T cells, or T cells were the source of the cDNA or gDNA that made up the material.

Germline V gene sequence: CDR1 LGHNA, CDR2 YSLEER. The CDR3 runs 15 residues. Deletions cut 0 bases from V and 9 bases from J, with 15 bases between. Per the study methods: Counts of nucleated cells, estimated from reference gene primer amplification, were obtained. Assay used: immunoSEQ multiplex PCR; TCRdb lists only in-frame clones, some missing. Clone size and V and J calls were adopted from that table, with D and trimming inferred from the DNA. Of about 170,000 clones in the sample, about 90% were seen once. Patients of the Seattle cohort, enrolled during active infection, were followed longitudinally.

Sequenced sample: peripheral blood. This chain connects TRBV4-3 to TRBJ2-1, with a possible D match to TRBD2 (5 bases). This clonotype originated in a woman aged 60-75 years with COVID-19, enrolled during active disease. The chain's CDR3 is CASSQDSGPAGEQFF. CDR3 in DNA: TGCGCCAGCAGCCAAGACTCGGGTCCTGCGGGTGAGCAGTTCTTC.